This entry lists 14 T cell receptor beta chains sequenced from one sample in a study of PD-L1 blockade in urothelial cancer. Repertoires were generated with immunoSEQ multiplex PCR, while TCRdb's copy carries only in-frame clones and drops some. Seen here are fewer than 2,000 clones, under 35% observed once, and the top ten hold 8% to 13%. This material consisted of tumor tissue, taken before atezolizumab (anti-PD-L1) treatment. The receptors shown here come from a man aged 50-60 years with urothelial cancer.

Turning to this clone: Germline and junction disagree at one end, which may indicate a read error. The chain links TRBV6-8 to TRBJ2-1, with D possibly being TRBD1 (5 bases). This CDR3 has 14 amino acids. The germline CDR1 and CDR2 sequences are MNHGY and SAAAGT. CDR3 nucleotide sequence: TGTGCCATCAGTAGAGACAGCTCCTACAATGAGCAGTTCTTC. It encodes CAISRDSSYNEQFF.

The chain carries TRBV28 and TRBJ2-3, with 10 bases that match TRBD2. With 5 bases clipped from V and 2 bases from J, the junction kept 4 bases outside the gene matches. The CDR3 runs 15 residues. CDR1 and CDR2 (germline): MDHEN, SYDVKM. The CDR3 DNA sequence: TGTGCCAGCAGTCTTCTAGCGGGAGTCACAGATACGCAGTATTTT. Protein: CASSLLAGVTDTQYF.

The chain has TRBV30 and TRBJ1-1; D unclear. The CDR3 contains 13 residues. The V and J ends lost 4 bases and 2 bases respectively, with 11 bases between them. The V gene's germline CDR1 is GTSNPN and CDR2 SVGIG (reference sequence). The CDR3 nucleotides are TGTGCCTGGAATCCGATCCCAAACACTGAAGCTTTCTTT. It yields the protein CAWNPIPNTEAFF.

Here the CDR3 DNA reads TGCAGCGTTGTTTCCCCCAATACAGAAGCGCAGTATTTT. This codes for CSVVSPNTEAQYF. The chain carries TRBV29-1 and TRBJ2-3; D remains ambiguous. V shed 4 bases and J shed 10 bases, with 18 bases lying between them. Germline V gives CDR1 SQVTM, CDR2 ANQGSEA. The CDR3 length is 13 residues.

The sample holds a few counts of this clone. The chain uses TRBV30 and TRBJ2-7, with D possibly matching TRBD1 (6 bases). CDR1 is GTSNPN, CDR2 SVGIG, per germline (reference sequence). V lost 3 bases and J lost 3, with 6 bases in between. CDR3 size: 11 residues. CDR3 DNA sequence: TGTGCCTGGAGAGGGGGCTACGAGCAGTACTTC. Translated, it gives CAWRGGYEQYF.

The chain recombines TRBV6-8 with TRBJ1-3; D is undetermined. V lost 5 bases and J 0 bases, leaving 11 bases between the germline ends. Germline V gene data show CDR1 as MNHGY and CDR2 as SAAAGT. This CDR3 has 15 residues. The CDR3 nucleotides read TGTGCCAGCAGTGCTACACCGAGCTCTGGAAACACCATATATTTT. Translation gives CASSATPSSGNTIYF.

The chain links TRBV28 to TRBJ1-5; TRBD1 is a possible D gene (6 bases). Germline CDR1 MDHEN, CDR2 SYDVKM. The CDR3 loop spans 15 amino acids. V gave up 4 bases and J gave up 3 bases, with 13 bases separating them. This CDR3 reads CASSSRGRVNQPQHF. As DNA, the CDR3 is TGTGCCAGCAGTTCCCGGGGGCGGGTCAATCAGCCCCAGCATTTT.

This clone was observed a handful of times. This chain joins TRBV6-8 and TRBJ2-2, with 7 bases that match TRBD2. From germline, CDR1 is MNHGY and CDR2 SAAAGT. V gave up 6 bases and J gave up 7 bases; unmatched junction bases: 17. The CDR3 length is 17 residues. CDR3 region: CASRPTSTRKGSGELFF. The CDR3 nucleotides read TGTGCCAGCAGACCGACTAGCACTCGGAAAGGAAGCGGGGAGCTGTTTTTT.

This clone showed up just a few times. The rearrangement uses TRBV6-1 and TRBJ1-2, with unresolved D. Germline assignment: CDR1 MNHNS and CDR2 SASEGT. The CDR3 is 12 amino acids. Trimming took 0 bases from V and 6 from J, leaving 5 bases between them. The CDR3 DNA sequence: TGTGCCAGCAGTGAAGCGACCGATGGCTACACCTTC. Its protein product is CASSEATDGYTF.

This chain connects TRBV19 to TRBJ2-7, with 7 nucleotides matching TRBD1. Trimming at V came to 9 bases and at J to 7 bases, leaving 12 bases not matched to a gene. From germline, CDR1 is LNHDA and CDR2 SQIVND (reference sequence). The CDR3 loop spans 13 amino acids. The CDR3 DNA reads as TGTGCCAGCTCCGACAGGGCCTACTATGAGCAGTACTTC. This codes for CASSDRAYYEQYF. Supplemented by reference TRBV19 and TRBJ2-7, the full variable domain reads DGGITQSPKYLFRKEGQNVTLSCEQNLNHDAMYWYRQDPGQGLRLIYYSQIVNDFQKGDIAEGYSVSREKKESFPLTVTSAQKNPTAFYLCASSDRAYYEQYFGPGTRLTVT.

This clone has more than one count but fewer than ten. The rearrangement links TRBV10-2 to TRBJ2-7; 7 positions match TRBD1. J gave up 3 bases and V 10 bases, and 6 bases lay outside the gene matches. The CDR3 has 12 residues. Germline V gene sequence: CDR1 WSHSY, CDR2 SAAADI. CDR3 sequence reads: CATSRQGYEQYF. The DNA for the CDR3 is TGCGCCACCTCGAGACAGGGCTACGAGCAGTACTTC.

The chain links TRBV30 to TRBJ2-1, with 7 bases lining up with TRBD1. The V gene end was trimmed by 0 bases and the J gene end by 2 bases; junction bases not matched to a gene: 4. Germline values: CDR1 GTSNPN, CDR2 SVGIG (reference sequence). This CDR3 is 15 amino acids long. The CDR3, as DNA: TGTGCCTGGAGTGTTTTGGGACAGCCCTACAATGAGCAGTTCTTC. It yields the protein CAWSVLGQPYNEQFF.

The chain couples TRBV11-3 to TRBJ1-4, with TRBD1 as a possible D gene (6 bases). This CDR3 region has 18 residues. CDR1 SGHNT and CDR2 YENEEA come from the germline V gene. V gave up 5 bases and J gave up 11 bases, with 30 bases separating them. As DNA, the CDR3 is TGTGCCAGCAGCAATAGAATAGCGGCGGGGTCAGGGGTTAGTAAACTGTTTTTT. This translates into CASSNRIAAGSGVSKLFF.

The chain uses TRBV19 and TRBJ1-6; 10 bases are shared with TRBD1. The J segment lost 6 bases and the V segment lost 6 bases, leaving 5 bases of the junction unmatched. Germline CDR1 is LNHDA and CDR2 is SQIVND (reference sequence). This CDR3 is built from 15 residues. CDR3 coding DNA: TGTGCCAGTAGCACCGGGACAGGGGTTAATTCACCCCTCCACTTT. It specifies CASSTGTGVNSPLHF. Filled out from reference TRBV19 and TRBJ1-6, the complete variable domain reads DGGITQSPKYLFRKEGQNVTLSCEQNLNHDAMYWYRQDPGQGLRLIYYSQIVNDFQKGDIAEGYSVSREKKESFPLTVTSAQKNPTAFYLCASSTGTGVNSPLHFGNGTRLTVT.